This T cell receptor (beta chain) derives from a study of shared clonotypes between healthy human individuals. Study conclusions and caveats: What naive subsets generally showed was a larger estimated richness than memory subsets showed. Generation probabilities of non-shared clonotypes were lower (relative to those shared by all four donors). A handful of donors held about 5.1% of naive CD4 clonotypes in common.

The CDR3 contains 17 residues. CDR1 and CDR2 (germline): SGDLS, YYNGEE. With V trimmed by 4 bases and J by 5 bases, 16 bases remained unmatched. The authors distributed each subset's genomic DNA evenly over several immunoSEQ plates. Profiled with immunoSEQ multiplex PCR; TCRdb holds only in-frame clones, not every one. Of about 2.1 million clones listed, 80% to 95% are singletons. Comments on this clone: Its cognate antigen is unknown.

The naive CD8 subset, CD45RO-negative cells positively selected for CCR7, excluded terminally differentiated effector memory CD45RA+ cells. This receptor was identified in a man younger than 35 in good health. Some clones in this sample may be carry-over from other donors' samples. Sequencing input: naive CD8+ T cells from PBMCs. The genes are TRBV9 and TRBJ1-1; 8 nucleotides agree with TRBD1. The CDR3 loop reads CASSPNPGTGLLTEAFF. CDR3 DNA: TGTGCCAGCAGCCCGAATCCCGGGACAGGCCTCCTTACTGAAGCTTTCTTT.